Presented here are 18 T cell receptor beta chains from one specimen sequenced in a study of early T cells in non-severe SARS-CoV-2 infection. TCRdb independently ran MiXCR on the 5' RACE reads; one entry per CDR3 protein. Of roughly 30,000 distinct CDR3 sequences in the sample, 5.5% to 8% were seen once. The specimen sequenced was whole blood. These TCRs come from an adult who was a healthcare worker with PCR-confirmed SARS-CoV-2 infection or an uninfected control (not recorded which).

This clonotype was seen repeatedly, ten times or more. The J gene is TRBJ2-1, the V gene TRBV6-2 or TRBV6-3, with a possible D match to TRBD2 (7 bases). The CDR3 spans 15 residues. CDR1 is MNHEY, CDR2 SVGEGT, per germline. The ends were cut back, 5 bases at V and 4 bases at J, with 15 bases in the middle. CDR3 sequence reads: CASSPPKGGYNEQFF. The DNA of the CDR3 is TGTGCCAGCAGTCCCCCCAAGGGGGGGTACAATGAGCAGTTCTTC.

This clonotype occurred many times. One end of the junction varies from germline; a read error may be responsible. The CDR3 DNA reads as TGCGCCAGCAGGAAGAGTGGGAGCGGTGGGGCCAACGTCCTGACTTTC. It specifies CASRKSGSGGANVLTF. The chain recombines TRBV27 with TRBJ2-6; weak D call: TRBD2 (5 bases). The CDR3 runs 16 residues. Germline values: CDR1 MNHEY, CDR2 SMNVEV (reference sequence).

This clonotype was recorded at least ten times. This rearrangement joins TRBV20-1 to TRBJ1-2, with TRBD1 as a possible D gene (6 bases). Germline V gives CDR1 DFQATT, CDR2 SNEGSKA (reference sequence). CDR3 length equals 11 residues. The V end lost 3 bases, the J end lost 6 bases, and 8 bases lay between the germline ends. Here the CDR3 reads CSASAGDGYTF. In DNA form, the CDR3 reads TGCAGTGCTAGCGCAGGGGATGGCTACACCTTC.

This clonotype was counted a few times. The rearrangement joins TRBV27 to TRBJ2-5; D not resolved. CDR1 and CDR2 from the germline V gene are MNHEY and SMNVEV (reference sequence). V was shortened by 3 bases and J by 0 bases, with 8 bases between the two germline ends. This CDR3 is 14 amino acids long. This chain's CDR3 is CASSFLTYQETQYF. In nucleotides, the CDR3 is TGTGCCAGCAGTTTCTTAACGTACCAAGAGACCCAGTACTTC.

This clonotype has just a few counts. This rearrangement joins TRBV9 to TRBJ2-7; 10 positions match TRBD2. From germline, CDR1 is SGDLS and CDR2 YYNGEE. The trim removed 2 bases at V and 1 base at J, leaving 3 bases unmatched. The CDR3 consists of 15 residues. CDR3 amino acids: CASSVTSGPSYEQYF. The CDR3 nucleotides read TGTGCCAGCAGCGTGACTAGCGGGCCTTCCTACGAGCAGTACTTC.

The V gene is TRBV7-6, the J gene TRBJ2-3; D may be TRBD1 or TRBD2 (5 bases each). Trimming stripped 1 base from V and 7 bases from J, with 21 bases between. The CDR3 loop spans 17 amino acids. The germline V gene encodes CDR1 SGHVS and CDR2 FNYEAQ. CDR3 in amino acids: CASSLDRNGLGVNTQYF. Written as DNA, the CDR3 is TGTGCCAGCAGCTTAGATCGGAACGGCTTGGGGGTAAATACGCAGTATTTT.

The V gene is TRBV7-7, the J gene TRBJ2-3, with D possibly matching TRBD2 (6 bases). Germline assignment: CDR1 SSHAT and CDR2 FNYEAQ (reference sequence). This CDR3 has 14 amino acids. Trimming stripped 5 bases from V and 0 bases from J, with 9 bases between. CDR3 in amino acids: CASSLGTSTDTQYF. The CDR3 nucleotides are TGTGCCAGCAGCCTGGGGACTAGCACAGATACGCAGTATTTT.

This clonotype showed up just a few times. The genes are TRBV19 and TRBJ2-1; no definite D call. Trimming left V 4 bases short and J 5 bases short, with 12 bases between. Per germline, CDR1 LNHDA and CDR2 SQIVND (reference sequence). The length of the CDR3 is 14 residues. The CDR3 protein is CASSTNSRNNEQFF. CDR3 in DNA: TGTGCCAGTAGTACCAACAGCAGGAACAATGAGCAGTTCTTC.

This clonotype was seen repeatedly, ten times or more. This sequence joins TRBV12-3 or TRBV12-4 and TRBJ2-6; no firm D call. V lost 3 bases and J lost 1, with 10 bases in between. This CDR3 is built from 16 residues. The CDR3 sequence: CASSLYAESGANVLTF. DNA for the CDR3: TGTGCCAGCAGTTTGTATGCGGAATCTGGGGCCAACGTCCTGACTTTC.

Ten or more counts support this clonotype. The chain joins TRBV27 to TRBJ1-1, with D perhaps matching TRBD1 (5 bases). The CDR3 sequence is 12 residues long. Between the trimmed V and J ends, which lost 5 bases and 7 bases, there was a span of 11 bases. In germline, CDR1 is MNHEY, CDR2 SMNVEV (reference sequence). The CDR3 coding sequence is TGTGCCAGCAGTCCCACGGGGGGTGAAGCTTTCTTT. Translated, it gives CASSPTGGEAFF.

The chain uses TRBV25-1 and TRBJ2-7, with a weak D call TRBD1 (6 bases). This CDR3 spans 13 amino acids. The V gene lost 8 bases and the J gene lost 7 bases, with 18 bases spanning the gap. The V gene's germline CDR1 is MGHDK and CDR2 SYGVNS. The CDR3 protein is CASGDTHGGEQYF. The CDR3 region has the DNA TGTGCCAGCGGGGACACCCATGGCGGGGAGCAGTACTTC.

This clonotype was counted at least ten times. The chain uses TRBV20-1 and TRBJ2-3; tentatively, D is TRBD1 or TRBD2 (5 bases each). V lost 6 bases to trimming and J lost 6 bases, with 13 bases between them. The CDR3 is 12 amino acids. CDR1 and CDR2 from the germline V gene are DFQATT and SNEGSKA (reference sequence). The CDR3 sequence is CSARDPKDTQYF. DNA of the CDR3: TGCAGTGCCCGGGACCCGAAGGATACGCAGTATTTT.

The chain employs TRBV10-3 and TRBJ1-1; weak D call: TRBD1 (5 bases). In germline, CDR1 is ENHRY, CDR2 SYGVKD. The CDR3 consists of 13 residues. The V end was cut by 6 bases, the J end by 1 base, with 9 bases between. CDR3 coding DNA: TGTGCCATCAGGGGGACCCCGAACACTGAAGCTTTCTTT. Its protein product is CAIRGTPNTEAFF.

This clonotype was seen repeatedly, ten times or more. V and J are TRBV28 and TRBJ2-2, with 9 bases fitting TRBD1. V lost 5 bases, J lost 5 bases, and 12 bases stayed unmatched. From germline, CDR1 is MDHEN and CDR2 SYDVKM. The CDR3 loop spans 17 amino acids. The CDR3 DNA is TGTGCCAGCAGTCATGCCGGGGACAGGGAGGGAACCGGGGAGCTGTTTTTT. Translation gives CASSHAGDREGTGELFF.

This sequence joins TRBV6-2 or TRBV6-3 and TRBJ1-1, with TRBD1 matching 7 bases. CDR1 MNHEY and CDR2 SVGEGT come from the germline V gene. V lost 5 bases to trimming and J lost 1 base; unmatched junction nucleotides: 7. This CDR3 comprises 15 residues. The DNA of the CDR3 is TGTGCCAGCAGTCCCGGACAGGCCGCGAACACTGAAGCTTTCTTT. Translated: CASSPGQAANTEAFF.

Points on this clonotype: A much larger clone sits a single nucleotide away, making a read error possible. The chain carries TRBV3-1 and TRBJ2-7, with 8 positions matching TRBD2. The CDR3 is 14 residues long. The V gene end was trimmed by 2 bases and the J gene end by 5 bases; junction bases not matched to a gene: 5. Per the germline V gene, CDR1 is LGHDT and CDR2 is YNNKEL (reference sequence). The CDR3 DNA reads TGTGCCAGCAGCCAAAGAGGACTAGCTCACGAGCAGTACTTC. This translates into CASSQRGLAHEQYF.

This clonotype is categorized as medium-sized. This chain links TRBV3-1 with TRBJ2-6, with D possibly TRBD2 on 6 matching bases. CDR3 length equals 15 residues. Germline-derived CDR1 and CDR2 are LGHDT and YNNKEL (reference sequence). Trimming removed 0 bases from V and 5 bases from J, with 8 bases in between. The CDR3 sequence: CASSQEGGWANVLTF. CDR3 sequence (DNA): TGTGCCAGCAGCCAAGAGGGAGGCTGGGCCAACGTCCTGACTTTC.

This clonotype showed up many times. The chain employs TRBV19 and TRBJ2-3; 8 positions match TRBD2. The junction had 14 bases not matched to a gene; V was cut back by 6 bases and J by 6 bases. This CDR3 region has 16 residues. Per germline, CDR1 LNHDA and CDR2 SQIVND (reference sequence). In nucleotides, the CDR3 is TGTGCCAGTAGCGAAAACGCCGGGACTAGTGGGGATACGCAGTATTTT. This gives the protein CASSENAGTSGDTQYF.